A selection of T cell receptor beta chains follows, all from one sample in a study of low-dose radiotherapy and immunotherapy resistance in tumors. TCRdb reprocessed the reads with MiXCR, giving one entry per CDR3 protein. The sample lists under 95,000 distinct CDR3 sequences; roughly 19% were seen once. The sequencing here drew on PBMCs, taken before treatment. These receptors originate from a male donor with prostate cancer. Each CDR3 is given with its conserved first and last residue. Fields, in order: J gene, V gene, CDR3 protein.

>TRBJ2-7|TRBV5-4
CASSSGTSYEQYF
>TRBJ2-2|TRBV15
CATSRDSQGATGELFF
>TRBJ1-5|TRBV29-1
CSVADRGDQPQHF
>TRBJ2-7|TRBV18
CASSPGTDTYEQYF
>TRBJ2-3|TRBV12-3/TRBV12-4
CASRPAGRGADTQYF
>TRBJ2-5|TRBV7-9
CASSSSGYQQETQYF
>TRBJ2-1|TRBV11-3
CASSLAPGYNEQFF
>TRBJ1-5|TRBV29-1
CSVDRPLGQPQHF
>TRBJ2-3|TRBV5-1
CASSPMTGADTQYF
>TRBJ2-2|TRBV11-2
CASSYKPGLPGELFF
>TRBJ2-3|TRBV18
CASSPPMTEDTQYF
>TRBJ2-2|TRBV6-5
CASTVPGTGELFF
>TRBJ2-6|TRBV27
CASGSASGANVLTF
>TRBJ2-5|TRBV19
CASSRPGTGSGETQYF
>TRBJ2-7|TRBV7-9
CASSLDGYYEQYF
>TRBJ2-3|TRBV6-2/TRBV6-3
CASTQDPGLAADTQYF
>TRBJ2-3|TRBV5-6
CASTPVGGWDTDTQYF
>TRBJ1-5|TRBV18
CASSPPGTGARPQHF
>TRBJ2-7|TRBV3-1
CASSQRGASSYEQYF
>TRBJ2-1|TRBV5-4
CASSLDRSSYNEQFF
>TRBJ1-3|TRBV20-1
CSAPRGEAGNTIYF
>TRBJ1-2|TRBV12-3/TRBV12-4
CASSLGQGGYTF
>TRBJ2-2|TRBV7-2
CASMQQGRTGELFF
>TRBJ2-3|TRBV7-9
CASSPGSLDTQYF
>TRBJ1-2|TRBV29-1
CSDTGGYGYTF
>TRBJ2-3|TRBV4-2
CASSRSEGGDTQYF
>TRBJ2-7|TRBV18
CASSPRGRLASYEQYF
>TRBJ2-7|TRBV7-8
CASSFFRGTYEQYF
>TRBJ1-6|TRBV20-1
CSARVDQGASKYNSPLHF